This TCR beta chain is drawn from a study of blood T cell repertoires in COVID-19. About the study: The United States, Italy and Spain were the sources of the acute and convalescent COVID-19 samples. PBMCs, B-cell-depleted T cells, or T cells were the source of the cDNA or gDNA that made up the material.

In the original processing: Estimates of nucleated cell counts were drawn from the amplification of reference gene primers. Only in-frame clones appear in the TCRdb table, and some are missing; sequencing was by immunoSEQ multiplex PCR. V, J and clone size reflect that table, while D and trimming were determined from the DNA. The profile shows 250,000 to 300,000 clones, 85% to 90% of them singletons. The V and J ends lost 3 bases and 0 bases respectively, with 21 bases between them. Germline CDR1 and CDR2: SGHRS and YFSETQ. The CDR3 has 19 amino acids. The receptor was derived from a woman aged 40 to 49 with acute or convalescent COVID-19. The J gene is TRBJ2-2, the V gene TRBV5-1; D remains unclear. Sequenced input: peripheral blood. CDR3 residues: CASSSRSRPVYSNTGELFF. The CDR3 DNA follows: TGCGCCAGCAGCTCGCGGTCCCGGCCAGTCTACTCGAACACCGGGGAGCTGTTTTTT. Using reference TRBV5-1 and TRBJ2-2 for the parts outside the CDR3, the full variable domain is KAGVTQTPRYLIKTRGQQVTLSCSPISGHRSVSWYQQTPGQGLQFLFEYFSETQRNKGNFPGRFSGRQFSNSRSEMNVSTLELGDSALYLCASSSRSRPVYSNTGELFFGEGSRLTVL.